The 32 T cell receptor beta chains presented below share a single source sample, sequenced in a study of T cell responses to AZD1222 COVID-19 vaccine. The protocol was immunoSEQ multiplex PCR, while the TCRdb copy is restricted to in-frame clones and leaves out a portion. The sample comprises 100,000 to 120,000 clones, about 94% of which are singletons, and 2.5% to 3% rests with the top ten. Here the sequenced sample was peripheral blood, taken 28 days after the second AZD1222 dose. These receptor sequences come from an adult who received the AZD1222 COVID-19 vaccine.

This clone came up once. This sequence joins TRBV10-1 and TRBJ1-4; D might be TRBD1 (5 bases). The V end was cut by 6 bases, the J end by 8 bases, with 16 bases between. Germline V CDR1 and CDR2: WNHNN, SYGVQD (reference sequence). CDR3 length: 14 residues. The CDR3 is CASSQQDRHEKLFF. In DNA, the CDR3 is TGCGCCAGCAGCCAACAGGATCGTCACGAAAAACTGTTTTTT.

This chain connects TRBV28 to TRBJ1-5; D not resolved. The V end was cut by 3 bases, the J end by 5 bases, with 8 bases between. This CDR3 contains 13 residues. Per the germline V gene, CDR1 is MDHEN and CDR2 is SYDVKM. CDR3 amino acids: CASSFRTHQPQHF. The CDR3 DNA sequence: TGTGCCAGCAGTTTTCGTACGCATCAGCCCCAGCATTTT.

This chain uses TRBV18 with TRBJ1-2; 7 nucleotides line up with TRBD1. Per germline, CDR1 KGHSH and CDR2 LQKENI. J lost 8 bases, V lost 3 bases, and 9 bases had no gene match. The CDR3 contains 14 residues. CDR3 amino acids: CASSPFTQGDGYTF. CDR3 in DNA: TGTGCCAGCTCACCTTTCACCCAGGGGGACGGCTACACCTTC.

The chain is built from TRBV5-4 and TRBJ2-5, with 8 bases lining up with TRBD1. V lost 3 bases to trimming and J lost 2 bases; unmatched junction nucleotides: 3. From germline, CDR1 is SGHNT and CDR2 YYREEE (reference sequence). The CDR3 extends over 14 amino acids. The CDR3 DNA is TGTGCCAGCAGCTCGGGACAGGCGCAAGAGACCCAGTACTTC. Translating gives CASSSGQAQETQYF.

The chain is built from TRBV7-6 and TRBJ1-1; D is perhaps TRBD1 (5 bases). Trimming shortened V by 3 bases and J by 3 bases, and 8 bases separated the two germline ends. CDR1 is SGHVS and CDR2 is FNYEAQ in the germline V gene. This CDR3 has 13 residues. The CDR3 sequence: CASSFGGDTEAFF. The CDR3 DNA reads TGTGCCAGCAGCTTTGGGGGGGACACTGAAGCTTTCTTT.

The gene calls are TRBV12-3 or TRBV12-4 and TRBJ1-3; D remains ambiguous. Trimming stripped 5 bases from V and 4 bases from J, with 3 bases between. The CDR3 runs 11 residues. CDR3 amino acids: CASSIGNTIYF. For the CDR3, the DNA is TGTGCCAGCAGTATAGGAAACACCATATATTTT.

This rearrangement joins TRBV3-1 (or the pseudogene TRBV3-2) to TRBJ2-1, with 7 bases lining up with TRBD2. Losses at the gene ends were 4 bases for V and 0 bases for J; bases not matched to a gene: 3. Germline values: CDR1 LGHDT, CDR2 YNNKEL (reference sequence). The CDR3 has 15 residues. The DNA of the CDR3 is TGTGCCAGCAGCCTACTAGCGAGCTCCTACAATGAGCAGTTCTTC. Translation: CASSLLASSYNEQFF.

This chain connects TRBV27 to TRBJ1-6; D gene unclear. CDR1 and CDR2 from the germline V gene are MNHEY and SMNVEV (reference sequence). This CDR3 comprises 15 residues. Trimming shortened V by 8 bases and J by 8 bases, and 19 bases separated the two germline ends. In DNA, the CDR3 is TGTGCCAGCTCGGTGGATGGGGTTGTAGATTCACCCCTCCACTTT. Encoded protein: CASSVDGVVDSPLHF.

V usage is TRBV6-5 and J usage is TRBJ2-1; 12 nucleotides align to TRBD2. The CDR3 spans 14 residues. Germline-derived CDR1 and CDR2 are MNHEY and SVGAGI. Unmatched junction bases numbered 6, after V lost 6 bases and J lost 9 bases. The CDR3 DNA sequence: TGTGCCAGCAGGATACTAGCGGGAGGACTTGAGCAGTTCTTC. Translation: CASRILAGGLEQFF.

The chain recombines TRBV6-5 with TRBJ1-1; 7 nucleotides agree with TRBD1. V lost 4 bases to trimming and J lost 3 bases; unmatched junction nucleotides: 8. Germline CDR1 is MNHEY and CDR2 is SVGAGI. The CDR3 covers 15 residues. CDR3 amino acids: CASSSLGQKYTEAFF. CDR3 coding DNA: TGTGCCAGCAGTTCCTTGGGACAGAAGTACACTGAAGCTTTCTTT.

This chain connects TRBV6-5 to TRBJ1-2, with D perhaps TRBD1 (6 bases). Germline assignment: CDR1 MNHEY and CDR2 SVGAGI. The V end lost 3 bases, the J end lost 0 bases, and 8 bases lay between the germline ends. The CDR3 loop spans 14 amino acids. In nucleotides, the CDR3 is TGTGCCAGCAGTTATGGACAGCCTAACTATGGCTACACCTTC. Protein product: CASSYGQPNYGYTF.

A remark on this clone: This specimen includes other DNA sequences encoding the same CDR3. This rearrangement joins TRBV5-1 to TRBJ1-5; D unclear. The CDR3 contains 14 residues. The germline CDR1 and CDR2 sequences are SGHRS and YFSETQ. The germline V and J ends were trimmed by 0 bases and 7 bases, with 11 bases remaining between them. The chain's CDR3 is CASSLGRVGQPQHF. CDR3 nucleotide sequence: TGCGCCAGCAGCTTGGGAAGGGTTGGACAGCCCCAGCATTTT.

The chain recombines TRBV15 with TRBJ1-5, with D maybe TRBD1 (5 bases). The CDR3 extends over 15 amino acids. Trimming took 2 bases from V and 3 from J, leaving 11 bases between them. Germline assignment: CDR1 LNHNV and CDR2 YYDKDF (reference sequence). The CDR3 reads CATSRKGHNNQPQHF. CDR3 bases: TGTGCCACCAGCAGAAAAGGACATAACAATCAGCCCCAGCATTTT. The variable domain in full, with the rest retrieved from reference TRBV15 and TRBJ1-5, is DAMVIQNPRYQVTQFGKPVTLSCSQTLNHNVMYWYQQKSSQAPKLLFHYYDKDFNNEADTPDNFQSRRPNTSFCFLDIRSPGLGDTAMYLCATSRKGHNNQPQHFGDGTRLSIL.

The chain has TRBV5-1 and TRBJ1-1; D is unclear. Trimming removed 4 bases at V and 2 bases at J, with 12 bases between. The CDR3 has 14 amino acids. The germline V gene has CDR1 SGHRS and CDR2 YFSETQ. The CDR3 bases are TGCGCCAGCAGCCGGACTCAAATCAACACTGAAGCTTTCTTT. Translated, it gives CASSRTQINTEAFF.

The gene calls are TRBV5-1 and TRBJ1-4; D gene ambiguous. The V gene lost 2 bases and the J gene lost 3 bases, with 8 bases spanning the gap. The V gene's germline CDR1 is SGHRS and CDR2 YFSETQ. There are 14 residues in the CDR3. The CDR3 bases are TGCGCCAGCAGCTTAGCCGGACCTAATGAAAAACTGTTTTTT. It translates to CASSLAGPNEKLFF.

This rearrangement joins TRBV7-2 to TRBJ1-4; 8 nucleotides line up with TRBD1. Germline CDR1 and CDR2: SGHTA and FQGNSA. The CDR3 sequence is 15 residues long. After removal of 1 base from V and 4 bases from J, the junction contained 2 bases not matched to a gene. CDR3 residues: CASSLVQGDNEKLFF. CDR3 nucleotides: TGTGCCAGCAGCTTAGTACAGGGGGATAATGAAAAACTGTTTTTT.

V and J are TRBV4-1 and TRBJ1-6; D is undetermined. V lost 1 base to trimming and J lost 9 bases, with 7 bases between them. Germline loops: CDR1 MGHRA, CDR2 YSYEKL. CDR3 size: 13 residues. The CDR3 spells CASSQVVISPLHF. The CDR3 DNA sequence: TGCGCCAGCAGCCAAGTGGTGATTTCACCCCTCCACTTT.

The chain recombines TRBV2 with TRBJ1-5, with TRBD1 matching 7 bases. V was clipped by 6 bases and J by 2 bases; unmatched bases: 13. There are 17 residues in the CDR3. The germline V gene encodes CDR1 SNHLY and CDR2 FYNNEI. In nucleotides, the CDR3 is TGTGCCAGCAGGTACGCCGGGGACAGAATGGGCAATCAGCCCCAGCATTTT. It translates to CASRYAGDRMGNQPQHF.

The CDR3 DNA reads as TGTGCCAGCTCACCGAGTGGAGGGAGTAGGAGTCAGCCCCAGCATTTT. Its protein is CASSPSGGSRSQPQHF. This chain connects TRBV18 to TRBJ1-5; D unclear. Per germline, CDR1 KGHSH and CDR2 LQKENI. The V and J ends lost 3 bases and 6 bases respectively, with 18 bases between them. CDR3 length equals 16 residues.

V gene TRBV10-2 combines with J gene TRBJ1-1; possibly TRBD1 for D (5 bases). This CDR3 is 13 amino acids long. V shed 4 bases and J shed 7 bases, with 13 bases lying between them. Germline V gives CDR1 WSHSY, CDR2 SAAADI. This chain's CDR3 is CASSVLGGVEAFF. The CDR3 DNA follows: TGCGCCAGCAGTGTGTTAGGAGGGGTTGAAGCTTTCTTT.

This chain connects TRBV11-2 to TRBJ2-7; D is perhaps TRBD2 (6 bases). The CDR3 is 15 amino acids. Germline CDR1 is SGHAT and CDR2 is FQNNGV. Trimming pared 6 bases from V and 2 bases from J, leaving 17 bases between. CDR3 region: CASSDRLASPYEQYF. The CDR3, as DNA: TGTGCCAGCAGTGATCGCCTAGCGAGCCCCTACGAGCAGTACTTC. Drawing the rest from reference TRBV11-2 and TRBJ2-7, the complete variable domain is EAGVAQSPRYKIIEKRQSVAFWCNPISGHATLYWYQQILGQGPKLLIQFQNNGVVDDSQLPKDRFSAERLKGVDSTLKIQPAKLEDSAVYLCASSDRLASPYEQYFGPGTRLTVT.

J is TRBJ1-2 and V is TRBV5-1, with TRBD1 as a possible D gene (5 bases). The V gene's germline CDR1 is SGHRS and CDR2 YFSETQ. The CDR3 extends over 11 amino acids. V lost 6 bases to trimming and J lost 6 bases, with 9 bases between them. Here the CDR3 reads CASNQGNGYTF. The CDR3 nucleotides read TGCGCCAGCAACCAGGGTAATGGCTACACCTTC. The full variable domain, completed using reference TRBV5-1 and TRBJ1-2, is KAGVTQTPRYLIKTRGQQVTLSCSPISGHRSVSWYQQTPGQGLQFLFEYFSETQRNKGNFPGRFSGRQFSNSRSEMNVSTLELGDSALYLCASNQGNGYTFGSGTRLTVV.

The J gene is TRBJ1-3, the V gene TRBV12-3 or TRBV12-4, with D hard to call. The CDR3 runs to 11 residues. With 9 bases removed from V and 8 bases from J, the gap between germline ends came to 11 bases. The CDR3 nucleotides read TGTGCCAGTCGACGGTTGGACACCATATATTTT. It translates to CASRRLDTIYF.

This sequence joins TRBV6-5 and TRBJ2-2; D gene unclear. The CDR3 consists of 15 residues. CDR1 is MNHEY, CDR2 SVGAGI, per germline. Trimming left V 0 bases short and J 6 bases short, with 11 bases between. DNA of the CDR3: TGTGCCAGCAGTTACTCCCCGATCAGGTCCGGGGAGCTGTTTTTT. It is translated as CASSYSPIRSGELFF.

The V and J genes are TRBV10-3 and TRBJ2-3, with TRBD2 matching 9 bases. The V gene's germline CDR1 is ENHRY and CDR2 SYGVKD. The CDR3 covers 14 residues. Losses at the gene ends were 10 bases for V and 0 bases for J; bases not matched to a gene: 5. CDR3 bases: TGTGCCACGAGCGGGGGGCAAAGCACAGATACGCAGTATTTT. Its protein product is CATSGGQSTDTQYF.

The V gene is TRBV5-1, the J gene TRBJ1-6; D not certain. Trimming left V 0 bases short and J 10 bases short, with 17 bases between. Germline CDR1 reads SGHRS; CDR2 reads YFSETQ. This CDR3 comprises 16 residues. CDR3 sequence (DNA): TGCGCCAGCAGCTTGGTTGGCAGCGTGGGCCGGTCACCCCTCCACTTT. Translated, it gives CASSLVGSVGRSPLHF.

V and J are TRBV27 and TRBJ1-5, with D unresolved. The germline gives CDR1 MNHEY, CDR2 SMNVEV (reference sequence). The CDR3 consists of 16 residues. Trimming shortened V by 6 bases and J by 0 bases, and 15 bases separated the two germline ends. The CDR3 coding sequence is TGTGCCAGCAGACCACCCCGGCGATATAGCAATCAGCCCCAGCATTTT. As protein: CASRPPRRYSNQPQHF.

The chain combines TRBV6-2 or TRBV6-3 with TRBJ1-1; 8 bases map to TRBD1. V lost 6 bases to trimming and J lost 4 bases; unmatched junction nucleotides: 4. The CDR3 extends over 13 amino acids. Per germline, CDR1 MNHEY and CDR2 SVGEGT. The CDR3 protein is CASSQQGGTEAFF. For the CDR3, the DNA is TGTGCCAGCAGCCAACAGGGGGGCACTGAAGCTTTCTTT.

The sample holds one count of this clone. The genes are TRBV2 and TRBJ2-7; 13 bases are a match to TRBD2. The trim removed 4 bases at V and 3 bases at J, leaving 9 bases unmatched. The CDR3 has 17 residues. The germline CDR1 and CDR2 sequences are SNHLY and FYNNEI. The CDR3 loop is CASSGTSGSRKGYEQYF. In DNA form, the CDR3 reads TGTGCCAGCAGTGGGACTAGCGGGAGTAGAAAAGGCTACGAGCAGTACTTC.

The chain couples TRBV5-1 to TRBJ1-2; D is uncertain. V gave up 4 bases and J gave up 2 bases, with 15 bases separating them. The CDR3 loop spans 15 amino acids. From germline, CDR1 is SGHRS and CDR2 YFSETQ. CDR3 nucleotides: TGCGCCAGCAGCCCGAGCGGTCCGCCAAACTATGGCTACACCTTC. Translated: CASSPSGPPNYGYTF.

V gene TRBV7-9 combines with J gene TRBJ2-7, with D possibly called TRBD1 or TRBD2 (6 bases each). The CDR3 runs to 14 residues. Per the germline V gene, CDR1 is SEHNR and CDR2 is FQNEAQ (reference sequence). V lost 4 bases and J 2 bases, leaving 12 bases between the germline ends. In DNA form, the CDR3 reads TGTGCCAGCAGCTCTCGGGGGCCCACCTACGAGCAGTACTTC. This codes for CASSSRGPTYEQYF.

The chain links TRBV6-5 to TRBJ1-1, with 7 bases fitting TRBD1. The V and J ends lost 5 bases and 5 bases, in that order; junction bases with no gene match: 8. This CDR3 region has 14 residues. Germline V CDR1 and CDR2: MNHEY, SVGAGI. The chain's CDR3 is CASSTDRVGTEAFF. In nucleotides, the CDR3 is TGTGCCAGCAGTACTGACAGGGTTGGGACTGAAGCTTTCTTT.